Below are 16 T cell receptor beta chains sequenced from a single sample in a study of cytomegalovirus exposure and HLA in healthy donors. PCR employed 60 Vbeta and 13 Jbeta primers. Assay: immunoSEQ multiplex PCR; the TCRdb copy retains only in-frame clones and omits some. Of around 130,000 clones listed, more than 60% are singletons. Sequencing was performed on PBMCs. These receptors all come from a woman in her fifties or sixties in good health and CMV-seronegative.

The chain recombines TRBV28 with TRBJ2-5, with 10 bases fitting TRBD2. The CDR3 runs 15 residues. CDR1 and CDR2 (germline): MDHEN, SYDVKM. Trimming at V came to 6 bases and at J to 4 bases, leaving 8 bases not matched to a gene. The CDR3 here is CASSRASGSAETQYF. As DNA, the CDR3 is TGTGCCAGCAGCAGGGCTAGCGGGAGTGCAGAGACCCAGTACTTC.

The rearrangement uses TRBV29-1 and TRBJ2-3, with 9 nucleotides matching TRBD2. The length of the CDR3 is 15 residues. CDR1 is SQVTM and CDR2 is ANQGSEA in the germline V gene. Trimming took 1 base from V and 5 from J; bases not matched to a gene: 7. Written as DNA, the CDR3 is TGCAGCGTTGAAGGGGTAGCGGGAGCGATAGATACGCAGTATTTT. Translated: CSVEGVAGAIDTQYF.

This rearrangement joins TRBV9 to TRBJ2-3, with 8 bases lining up with TRBD1. The CDR3 length is 14 residues. CDR1 SGDLS and CDR2 YYNGEE come from the germline V gene. The trim removed 7 bases at V and 0 bases at J, leaving 4 bases unmatched. CDR3: CASGQGTSTDTQYF. The CDR3, as DNA: TGTGCCAGCGGACAGGGAACTAGCACAGATACGCAGTATTTT.

In this sample, this clone turned up a few times. J is TRBJ2-5 and V is TRBV6-1, with 8 bases aligning to TRBD2. The trim removed 0 bases at V and 2 bases at J, leaving 5 bases unmatched. Per the germline V gene, CDR1 is MNHNS and CDR2 is SASEGT. The CDR3 spans 16 residues. As DNA, the CDR3 is TGTGCCAGCAGTGAAGCCAGGACTAGCCGACAAGAGACCCAGTACTTC. This sequence encodes CASSEARTSRQETQYF.

The V gene is TRBV2, the J gene TRBJ2-1, with TRBD2 matching over 9 bases. V gave up 6 bases and J gave up 7 bases; unmatched junction bases: 16. The CDR3 is 17 amino acids. CDR1 and CDR2 from the germline V gene are SNHLY and FYNNEI. CDR3 nucleotides: TGTGCCAGCAGGGCCAGGGGCGCGGGAGGGCCTTGGAATGAGCAGTTCTTC. Translation gives CASRARGAGGPWNEQFF.

The CDR3, as DNA: TGTGCCAGCAGCTTAATCCTAGTCGGGGAGCAGTTCTTC. The encoded protein is CASSLILVGEQFF. V gene TRBV7-2 combines with J gene TRBJ2-1; no firm D call. CDR1 and CDR2 (germline): SGHTA, FQGNSA. The CDR3 is 13 residues long. V lost 2 bases, J lost 10 bases, and 12 bases lay in between.

This clone was seen just once. The chain combines TRBV5-1 with TRBJ2-5; a possible D gene is TRBD2 (5 bases). With 7 bases removed from V and 3 bases from J, the gap between germline ends came to 13 bases. Germline V CDR1 and CDR2: SGHRS, YFSETQ. This CDR3 spans 13 amino acids. CDR3 sequence reads: CASRREGKETQYF. The CDR3 region has the DNA TGCGCCAGCCGACGGGAAGGTAAAGAGACCCAGTACTTC.

This clone was seen a handful of times. The chain couples TRBV6-5 to TRBJ1-2; 8 nucleotides match TRBD1. The CDR3 sequence is 14 residues long. V dropped 2 bases and J dropped 6; count of bases not matched to a gene: 5. The germline V gene has CDR1 MNHEY and CDR2 SVGAGI. In nucleotides, the CDR3 is TGTGCCAGCAGTTACCGGCAGGGGGCTCATGGCTACACCTTC. This codes for CASSYRQGAHGYTF.

J is TRBJ2-2 and V is TRBV9, with TRBD2 identical over 9 bases. This CDR3 comprises 16 residues. Germline CDR1 is SGDLS and CDR2 is YYNGEE. The ends lost 0 bases at V and 7 bases at J; junction bases unmatched: 7. For the CDR3, the DNA is TGTGCCAGCAGCGTAGGAGGCGGGGGGGCCAACGGGGAGCTGTTTTTT. It specifies CASSVGGGGANGELFF.

The J gene is TRBJ2-3, the V gene TRBV19; 8 nucleotides line up with TRBD2. CDR3 size: 18 residues. Germline CDR1 LNHDA, CDR2 SQIVND (reference sequence). The V segment lost 1 base and the J segment 5 bases; nucleotides outside the gene matches: 14. CDR3 region: CASSIGLGGSGGRDTQYF. DNA of the CDR3: TGTGCCAGTAGTATAGGCCTCGGGGGGAGCGGGGGCCGAGATACGCAGTATTTT.

The rearrangement uses TRBV6-5 and TRBJ1-1; tentatively, D is TRBD1 (6 bases). The germline V gene encodes CDR1 MNHEY and CDR2 SVGAGI. CDR3 length equals 12 residues. Trimming took off 7 bases at V and 4 bases at J, with 10 bases between the two ends. The CDR3 sequence: CASKVGGTEAFF. CDR3 sequence (DNA): TGTGCCAGCAAGGTAGGGGGCACTGAAGCTTTCTTT.

The chain couples TRBV5-1 to TRBJ2-2; D may be TRBD2 (6 bases). V lost 5 bases and J lost 2, with 10 bases in between. The CDR3 runs 14 residues. Germline values: CDR1 SGHRS, CDR2 YFSETQ. The CDR3 loop reads CASRGTLNTGELFF. CDR3 DNA sequence: TGCGCCAGCAGGGGGACTTTAAACACCGGGGAGCTGTTTTTT.

This clone was recorded a few times. The CDR3 DNA follows: TGTGCCAGCAGCCCGACAGGGAAGGTTGGTGAAAAACTGTTTTTT. The encoded protein is CASSPTGKVGEKLFF. This chain joins TRBV7-3 and TRBJ1-4; 7 positions match TRBD1. From germline, CDR1 is SGHTA and CDR2 FQGTGA. V shed 5 bases, J shed 7 bases, and the junction held 10 bases outside the gene matches. CDR3 length: 15 residues.

V gene TRBV4-1 combines with J gene TRBJ1-2; TRBD1 matches 7 bases. CDR3 length: 16 residues. From germline, CDR1 is MGHRA and CDR2 YSYEKL. V trimming: 3 bases; J trimming: 0 bases; junction bases outside the gene matches: 7. In DNA, the CDR3 is TGCGCCAGCAGCCAGGTAACAGGGGCAGCTAACTATGGCTACACCTTC. Translation: CASSQVTGAANYGYTF.

The CDR3 nucleotides read TGTGCCAGTAGTCCCTATAGGGGGCAGGGGAGGCAGGCTGAAGCTTTCTTT. It yields the protein CASSPYRGQGRQAEAFF. The V call is TRBV19, the J call TRBJ1-1; TRBD1 agrees at 7 bases. Germline CDR1 is LNHDA and CDR2 is SQIVND (reference sequence). Unmatched junction bases numbered 18, after V lost 5 bases and J lost 6 bases. The CDR3 runs to 17 residues. The full variable domain, its missing parts supplied by reference TRBV19 and TRBJ1-1, is DGGITQSPKYLFRKEGQNVTLSCEQNLNHDAMYWYRQDPGQGLRLIYYSQIVNDFQKGDIAEGYSVSREKKESFPLTVTSAQKNPTAFYLCASSPYRGQGRQAEAFFGQGTRLTVV.

The V call is TRBV7-2, the J call TRBJ2-1, with D perhaps TRBD2 (6 bases). CDR1 SGHTA and CDR2 FQGNSA come from the germline V gene. V dropped 5 bases and J dropped 0 bases, with 14 bases sitting between them. CDR3 length: 16 amino acids. The CDR3 sequence is CASSGGSGRSYNEQFF. In DNA, the CDR3 is TGTGCCAGCAGCGGGGGGTCGGGCCGCTCCTACAATGAGCAGTTCTTC.